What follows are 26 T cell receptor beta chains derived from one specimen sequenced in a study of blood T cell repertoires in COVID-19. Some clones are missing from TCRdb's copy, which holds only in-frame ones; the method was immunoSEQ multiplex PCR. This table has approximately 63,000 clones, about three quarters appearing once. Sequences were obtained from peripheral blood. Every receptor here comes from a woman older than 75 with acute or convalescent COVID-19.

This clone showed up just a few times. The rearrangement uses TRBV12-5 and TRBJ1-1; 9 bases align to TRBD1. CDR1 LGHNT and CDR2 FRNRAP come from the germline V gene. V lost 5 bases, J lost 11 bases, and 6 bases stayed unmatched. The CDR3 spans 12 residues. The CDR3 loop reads CASGEQGAAAFF. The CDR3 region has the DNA TGTGCTAGTGGTGAACAGGGGGCTGCGGCTTTCTTT.

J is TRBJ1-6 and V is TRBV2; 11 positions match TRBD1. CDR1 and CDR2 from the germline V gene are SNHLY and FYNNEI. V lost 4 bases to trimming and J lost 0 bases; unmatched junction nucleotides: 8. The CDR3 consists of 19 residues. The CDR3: CASSAGTGGASSYNSPLHF. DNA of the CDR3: TGTGCCAGCAGTGCCGGGACAGGGGGAGCCAGCTCCTATAATTCACCCCTCCACTTT.

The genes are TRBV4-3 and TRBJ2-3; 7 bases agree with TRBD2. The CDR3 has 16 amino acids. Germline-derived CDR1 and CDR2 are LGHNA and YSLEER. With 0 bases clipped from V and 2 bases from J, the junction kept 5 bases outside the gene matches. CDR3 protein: CASSQDASGFTDTQYF. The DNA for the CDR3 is TGCGCCAGCAGCCAAGATGCTAGCGGATTCACAGATACGCAGTATTTT.

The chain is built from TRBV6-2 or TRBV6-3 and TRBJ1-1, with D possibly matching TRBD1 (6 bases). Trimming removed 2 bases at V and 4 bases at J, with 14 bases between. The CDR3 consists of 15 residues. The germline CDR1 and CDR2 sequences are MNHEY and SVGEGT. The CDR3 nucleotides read TGTGCCAGCAGTTACGCCGGGGGGGGCTTCACTGAAGCTTTCTTT. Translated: CASSYAGGGFTEAFF.

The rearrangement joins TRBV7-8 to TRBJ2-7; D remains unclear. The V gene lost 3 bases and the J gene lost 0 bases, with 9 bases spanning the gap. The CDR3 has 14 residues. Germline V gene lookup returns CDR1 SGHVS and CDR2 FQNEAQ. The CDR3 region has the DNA TGTGCCAGCAGCTTTGTCAGGTACTCCTACGAGCAGTACTTC. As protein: CASSFVRYSYEQYF.

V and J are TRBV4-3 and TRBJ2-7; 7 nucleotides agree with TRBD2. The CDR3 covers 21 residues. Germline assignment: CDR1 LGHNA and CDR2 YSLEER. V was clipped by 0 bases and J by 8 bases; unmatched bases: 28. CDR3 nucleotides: TGCGCCAGCAGCCAAGATTCTTCGTGGTTAGCAGCGGGATTGCGGATTGGACAGCAGTACTTC. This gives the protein CASSQDSSWLAAGLRIGQQYF.

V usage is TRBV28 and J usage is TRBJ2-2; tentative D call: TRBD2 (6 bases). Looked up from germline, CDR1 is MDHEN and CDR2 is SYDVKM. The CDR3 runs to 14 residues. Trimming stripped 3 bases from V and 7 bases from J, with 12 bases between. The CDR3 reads CASSLVLRGGELFF. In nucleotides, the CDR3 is TGTGCCAGCAGTTTGGTATTGCGGGGCGGGGAGCTGTTTTTT.

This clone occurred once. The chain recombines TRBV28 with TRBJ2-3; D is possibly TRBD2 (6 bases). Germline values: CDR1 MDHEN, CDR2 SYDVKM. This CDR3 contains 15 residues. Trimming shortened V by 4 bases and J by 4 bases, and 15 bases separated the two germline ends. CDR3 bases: TGTGCCAGCAGTTCACAAATGGGGGGAGCAGATACGCAGTATTTT. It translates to CASSSQMGGADTQYF.

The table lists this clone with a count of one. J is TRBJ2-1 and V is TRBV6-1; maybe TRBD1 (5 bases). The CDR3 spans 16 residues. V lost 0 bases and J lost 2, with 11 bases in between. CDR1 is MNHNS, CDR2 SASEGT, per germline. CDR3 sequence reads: CASSEALDTPYNEQFF. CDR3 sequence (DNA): TGTGCCAGCAGTGAAGCGTTGGACACGCCCTACAATGAGCAGTTCTTC.

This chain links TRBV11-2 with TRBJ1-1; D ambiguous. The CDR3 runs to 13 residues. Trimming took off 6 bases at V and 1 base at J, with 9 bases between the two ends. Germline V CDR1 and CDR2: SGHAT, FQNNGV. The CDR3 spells CASSELGNTEAFF. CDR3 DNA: TGTGCCAGCAGTGAACTAGGGAACACTGAAGCTTTCTTT.

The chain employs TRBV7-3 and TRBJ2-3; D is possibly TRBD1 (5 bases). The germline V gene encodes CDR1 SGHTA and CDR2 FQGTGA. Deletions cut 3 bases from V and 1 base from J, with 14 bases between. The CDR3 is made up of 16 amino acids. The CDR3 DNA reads TGTGCCAGCAGCTTTTCTCCATCGACAGGCACAGATACGCAGTATTTT. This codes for CASSFSPSTGTDTQYF.

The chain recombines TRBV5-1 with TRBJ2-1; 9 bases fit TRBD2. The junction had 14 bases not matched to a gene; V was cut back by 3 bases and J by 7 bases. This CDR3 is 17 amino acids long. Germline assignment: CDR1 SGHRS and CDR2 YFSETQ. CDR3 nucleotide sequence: TGCGCCAGCAGCTCTGAGGGTCGCGGCGGGAGGGTGAATGAGCAGTTCTTC. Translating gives CASSSEGRGGRVNEQFF.

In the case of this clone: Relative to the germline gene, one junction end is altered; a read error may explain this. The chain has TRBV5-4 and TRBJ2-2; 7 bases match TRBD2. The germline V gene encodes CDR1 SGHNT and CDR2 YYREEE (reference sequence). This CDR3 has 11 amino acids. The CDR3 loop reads CASSFRRELFF. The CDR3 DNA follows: TGTGCCAGCAGCTTCAGGCGGGAGTTGTTTTTT.

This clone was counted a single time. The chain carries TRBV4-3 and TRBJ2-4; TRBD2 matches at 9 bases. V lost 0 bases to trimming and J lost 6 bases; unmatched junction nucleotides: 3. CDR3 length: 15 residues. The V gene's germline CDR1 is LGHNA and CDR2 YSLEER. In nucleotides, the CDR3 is TGCGCCAGCAGCCAAGATGGGCGGGGGGGAAACATTCAGTACTTC. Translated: CASSQDGRGGNIQYF.

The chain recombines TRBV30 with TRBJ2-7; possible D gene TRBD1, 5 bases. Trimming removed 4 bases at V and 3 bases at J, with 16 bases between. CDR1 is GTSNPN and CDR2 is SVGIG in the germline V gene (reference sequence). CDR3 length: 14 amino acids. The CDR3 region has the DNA TGTGCCTGGACGGTAAGGGGCCGGGTCTACGAGCAGTACTTC. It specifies CAWTVRGRVYEQYF.

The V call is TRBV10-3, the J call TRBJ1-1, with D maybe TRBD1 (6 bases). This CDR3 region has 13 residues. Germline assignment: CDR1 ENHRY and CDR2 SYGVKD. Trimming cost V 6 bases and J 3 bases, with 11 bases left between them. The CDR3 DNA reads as TGTGCCATCAGCAAGTCAGGGGACACTGAAGCTTTCTTT. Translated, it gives CAISKSGDTEAFF.

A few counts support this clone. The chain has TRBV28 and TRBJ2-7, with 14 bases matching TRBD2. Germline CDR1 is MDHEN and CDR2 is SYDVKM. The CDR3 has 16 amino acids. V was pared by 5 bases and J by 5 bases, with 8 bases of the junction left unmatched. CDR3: CASSLGTSGGRDEQYF. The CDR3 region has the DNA TGTGCCAGCAGTCTCGGGACTAGCGGGGGTAGAGACGAGCAGTACTTC.

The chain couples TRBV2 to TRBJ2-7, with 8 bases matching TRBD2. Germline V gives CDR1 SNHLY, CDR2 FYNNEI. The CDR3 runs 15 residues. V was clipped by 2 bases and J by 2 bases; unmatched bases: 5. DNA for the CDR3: TGTGCCAGCAGTGAACGGGGGGGAATCCCCTACGAGCAGTACTTC. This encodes CASSERGGIPYEQYF.

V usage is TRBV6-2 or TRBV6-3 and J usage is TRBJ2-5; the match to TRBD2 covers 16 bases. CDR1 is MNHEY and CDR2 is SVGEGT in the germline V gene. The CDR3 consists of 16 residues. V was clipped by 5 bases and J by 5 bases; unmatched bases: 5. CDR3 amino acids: CASSAGTSGRAETQYF. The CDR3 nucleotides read TGTGCCAGCAGTGCCGGGACTAGCGGGAGGGCTGAGACCCAGTACTTC.

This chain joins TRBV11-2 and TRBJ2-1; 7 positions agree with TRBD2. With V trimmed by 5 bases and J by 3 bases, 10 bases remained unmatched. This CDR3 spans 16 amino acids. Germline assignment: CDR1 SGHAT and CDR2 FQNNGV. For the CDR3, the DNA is TGTGCCAGCAGCCATTTAGAGGGACTATTCTACAATGAGCAGTTCTTC. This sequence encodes CASSHLEGLFYNEQFF.

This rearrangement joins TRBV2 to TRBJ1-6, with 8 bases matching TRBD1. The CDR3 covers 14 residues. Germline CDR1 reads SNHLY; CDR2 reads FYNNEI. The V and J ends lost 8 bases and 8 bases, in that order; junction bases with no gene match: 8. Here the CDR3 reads CASSLDREDSPLHF. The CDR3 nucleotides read TGTGCCAGCTCTTTGGACAGGGAGGATTCACCCCTCCACTTT.

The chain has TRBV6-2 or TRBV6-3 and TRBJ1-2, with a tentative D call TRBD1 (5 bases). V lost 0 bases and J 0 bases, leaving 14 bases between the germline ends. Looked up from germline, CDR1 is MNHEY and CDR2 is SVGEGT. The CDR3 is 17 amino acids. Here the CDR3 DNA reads TGTGCCAGCAGTTACTCGTTGGGGCGAGACTCTAACTATGGCTACACCTTC. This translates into CASSYSLGRDSNYGYTF.

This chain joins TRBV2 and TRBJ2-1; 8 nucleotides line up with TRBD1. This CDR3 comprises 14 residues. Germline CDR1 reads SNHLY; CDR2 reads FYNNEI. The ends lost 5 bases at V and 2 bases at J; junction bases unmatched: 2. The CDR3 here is CASSRQGPYNEQFF. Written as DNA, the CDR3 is TGTGCCAGCAGTCGACAGGGGCCCTACAATGAGCAGTTCTTC.

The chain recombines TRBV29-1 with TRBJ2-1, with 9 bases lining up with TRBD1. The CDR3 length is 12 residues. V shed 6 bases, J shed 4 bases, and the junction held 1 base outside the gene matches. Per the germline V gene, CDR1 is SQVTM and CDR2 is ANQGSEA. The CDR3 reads CSVDRGYNEQFF. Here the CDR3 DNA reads TGCAGCGTGGACAGGGGATACAATGAGCAGTTCTTC.

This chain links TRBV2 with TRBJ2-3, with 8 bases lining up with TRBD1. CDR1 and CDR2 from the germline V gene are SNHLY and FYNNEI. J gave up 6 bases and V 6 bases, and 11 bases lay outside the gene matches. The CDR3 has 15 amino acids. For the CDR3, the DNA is TGTGCCAGCAGCCGACAGGGGTTGACGATGGATACGCAGTATTTT. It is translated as CASSRQGLTMDTQYF.

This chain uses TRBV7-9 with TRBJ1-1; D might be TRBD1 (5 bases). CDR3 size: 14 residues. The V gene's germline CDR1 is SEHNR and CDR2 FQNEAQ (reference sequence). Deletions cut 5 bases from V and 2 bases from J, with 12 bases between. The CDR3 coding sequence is TGTGCCAGCAGCCACATCAGGGAAAACACTGAAGCTTTCTTT. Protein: CASSHIRENTEAFF.